The clone carrying this TCR beta chain appeared a single time. In the original processing: Reference gene primer amplification gave nucleated cell count estimates. Profiled with immunoSEQ multiplex PCR; TCRdb holds only in-frame clones, not every one. Clone size and V and J calls were adopted from that table, with D and trimming inferred from the DNA. This sample yields a few hundred thousand clones, of which approximately 81% are seen a single time; about a sixth belongs to the top ten. These data originate in a study of blood T cell repertoires in COVID-19. At the level of the study: The study drew acute and convalescent COVID-19 samples from the United States, Italy and Spain. T cells, B-cell-depleted T cells, or PBMCs provided the cDNA or gDNA that served as material.

The sequence was obtained from a woman older than 75 with active or convalescent COVID-19. The material sequenced was peripheral blood.

CDR3 nucleotides: TGTGCCAGCAGCCCCTTAGCGGGGGGGGGCGAAAAACTGTTTTTT. Protein sequence: CASSPLAGGGEKLFF. The rearrangement joins TRBV7-6 to TRBJ1-4; the D gene is possibly TRBD1 (6 bases). Per germline, CDR1 SGHVS and CDR2 FNYEAQ. The CDR3 runs 15 residues. The germline V and J ends were trimmed by 5 bases and 8 bases, with 18 bases remaining between them.